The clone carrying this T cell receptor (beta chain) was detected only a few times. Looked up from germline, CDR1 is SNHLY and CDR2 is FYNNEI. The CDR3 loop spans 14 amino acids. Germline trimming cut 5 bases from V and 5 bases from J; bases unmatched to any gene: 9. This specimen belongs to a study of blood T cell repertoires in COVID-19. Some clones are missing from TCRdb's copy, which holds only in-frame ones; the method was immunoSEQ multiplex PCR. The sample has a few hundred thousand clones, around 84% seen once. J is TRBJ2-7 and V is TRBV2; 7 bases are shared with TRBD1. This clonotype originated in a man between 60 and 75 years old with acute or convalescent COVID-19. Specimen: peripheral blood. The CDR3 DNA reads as TGTGCCAGCAGTACAGGGGTTGCGGTTAACGAGCAGTACTTC. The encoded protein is CASSTGVAVNEQYF.